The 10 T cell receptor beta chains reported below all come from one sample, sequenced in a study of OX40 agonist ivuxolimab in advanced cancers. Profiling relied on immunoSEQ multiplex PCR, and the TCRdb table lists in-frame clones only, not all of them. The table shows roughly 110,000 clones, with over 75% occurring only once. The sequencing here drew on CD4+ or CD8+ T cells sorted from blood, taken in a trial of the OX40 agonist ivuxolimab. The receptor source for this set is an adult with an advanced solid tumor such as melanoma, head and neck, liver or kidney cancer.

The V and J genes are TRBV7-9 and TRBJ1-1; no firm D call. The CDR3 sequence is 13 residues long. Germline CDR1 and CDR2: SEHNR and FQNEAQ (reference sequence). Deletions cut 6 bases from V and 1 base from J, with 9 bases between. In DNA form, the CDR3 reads TGTGCCAGCAGGGGCCCGGAGAACACTGAAGCTTTCTTT. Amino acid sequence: CASRGPENTEAFF. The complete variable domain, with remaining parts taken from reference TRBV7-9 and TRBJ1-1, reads DTGVSQNPRHKITKRGQNVTFRCDPISEHNRLYWYRQTLGQGPEFLTYFQNEAQLEKSRLLSDRFSAERPKGSFSTLEIQRTEQGDSAMYLCASRGPENTEAFFGQGTRLTVV.

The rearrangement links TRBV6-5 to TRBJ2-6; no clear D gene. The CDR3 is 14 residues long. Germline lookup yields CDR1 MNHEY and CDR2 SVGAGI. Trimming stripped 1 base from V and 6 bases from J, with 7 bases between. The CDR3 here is CASSYLASANVLTF. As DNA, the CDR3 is TGTGCCAGCAGTTACTTGGCGTCGGCCAACGTCCTGACTTTC.

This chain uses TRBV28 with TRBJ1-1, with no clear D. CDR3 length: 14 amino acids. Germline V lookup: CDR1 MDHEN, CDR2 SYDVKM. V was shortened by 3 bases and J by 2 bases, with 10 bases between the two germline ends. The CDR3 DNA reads TGTGCCAGCAGTTTCGGTAGGTCAAACACTGAAGCTTTCTTT. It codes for CASSFGRSNTEAFF.

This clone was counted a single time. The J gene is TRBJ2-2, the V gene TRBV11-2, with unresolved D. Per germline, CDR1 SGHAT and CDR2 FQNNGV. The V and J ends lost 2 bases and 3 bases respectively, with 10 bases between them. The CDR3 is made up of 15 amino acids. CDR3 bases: TGTGCCAGCAGCTTAAAAGCTACTTACACCGGGGAGCTGTTTTTT. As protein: CASSLKATYTGELFF.

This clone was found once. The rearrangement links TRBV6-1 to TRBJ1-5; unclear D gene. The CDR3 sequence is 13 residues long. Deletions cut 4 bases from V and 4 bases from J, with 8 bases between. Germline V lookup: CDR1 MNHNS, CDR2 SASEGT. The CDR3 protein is CASSVDPNQPQHF. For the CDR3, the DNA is TGTGCCAGCAGTGTGGACCCGAATCAGCCCCAGCATTTT.

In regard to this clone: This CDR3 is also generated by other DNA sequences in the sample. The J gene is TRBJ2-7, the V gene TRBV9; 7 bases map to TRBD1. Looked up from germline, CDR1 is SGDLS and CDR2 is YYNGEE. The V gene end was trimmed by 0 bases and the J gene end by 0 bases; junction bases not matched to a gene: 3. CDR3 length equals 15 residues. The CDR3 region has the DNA TGTGCCAGCAGCGTAGCAGGGGGAAGCTCCTACGAGCAGTACTTC. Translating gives CASSVAGGSSYEQYF.

The CDR3 here is CASRTPGLDTQYF. The DNA for the CDR3 is TGTGCCAGCAGAACCCCGGGGTTAGATACGCAGTATTTT. This chain connects TRBV6-5 to TRBJ2-3, with D possibly matching TRBD2 (5 bases). The V gene's germline CDR1 is MNHEY and CDR2 SVGAGI. The V and J ends lost 6 bases and 5 bases respectively, with 12 bases between them. The CDR3 has 13 residues.

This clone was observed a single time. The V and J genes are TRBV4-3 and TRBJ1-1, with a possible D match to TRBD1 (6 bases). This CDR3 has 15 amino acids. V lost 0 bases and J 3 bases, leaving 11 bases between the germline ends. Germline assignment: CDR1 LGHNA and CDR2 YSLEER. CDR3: CASSQDQGGYTEAFF. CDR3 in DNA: TGCGCCAGCAGCCAAGATCAAGGGGGGTACACTGAAGCTTTCTTT.

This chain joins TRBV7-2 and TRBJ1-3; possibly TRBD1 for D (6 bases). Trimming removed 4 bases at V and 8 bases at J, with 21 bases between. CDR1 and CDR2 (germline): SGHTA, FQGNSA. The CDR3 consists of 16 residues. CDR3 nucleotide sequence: TGTGCCAGCAGCTCGACAGGCGTCCTTTTGTGGGACACCATATATTTT. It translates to CASSSTGVLLWDTIYF. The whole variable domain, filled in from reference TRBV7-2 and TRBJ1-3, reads GAGVSQSPSNKVTEKGKDVELRCDPISGHTALYWYRQSLGQGLEFLIYFQGNSAPDKSGLPSDRFSAERTGGSVSTLTIQRTQQEDSAVYLCASSSTGVLLWDTIYFGEGSWLTVV.

The CDR3: CASRTQGYNVLTF. The CDR3 coding sequence is TGTGCCAGCAGAACACAGGGGTACAACGTCCTGACTTTC. The chain recombines TRBV2 with TRBJ2-6; 7 positions agree with TRBD1. The CDR3 is 13 amino acids. The germline V gene encodes CDR1 SNHLY and CDR2 FYNNEI. J lost 9 bases, V lost 6 bases, and 5 bases had no gene match. Drawing the rest from reference TRBV2 and TRBJ2-6, the complete variable domain is EPEVTQTPSHQVTQMGQEVILRCVPISNHLYFYWYRQILGQKVEFLVSFYNNEISEKSEIFDDQFSVERPDGSNFTLKIRSTKLEDSAMYFCASRTQGYNVLTFGAGSRLTVL.